This T cell receptor (beta chain) appears in the sequencing data of a study of cytomegalovirus exposure and HLA in healthy donors. Details on this clone: The antigen is undetermined.

Whole-study results and caveats: According to an earlier analysis, most TCR beta V segments yielded productive rearrangements about 87% or about 30% of the time. Some segments of the V type, notably TRBV6-2 and TRBV6-3, were excluded as indistinguishable. A cluster of highly shared sequence variants was likely a sequencing artifact.

Despite likely unrecorded immune exposures, the donors were nominally healthy at the time of sampling. Trimming removed 4 bases from V and 3 bases from J, with 20 bases in between. Germline assignment: CDR1 MGHRA and CDR2 YSYEKL. There are 17 residues in the CDR3. The study ran its PCR with 60 Vbeta and 13 Jbeta primers. Clones were read by immunoSEQ multiplex PCR, and TCRdb kept only the in-frame ones, dropping some. The sample data list around 35,000 clones. Sequenced sample: PBMCs. The origin of this receptor is a woman in her 40s in good health and CMV-seropositive. The rearrangement uses TRBV4-1 and TRBJ2-3, with D tentatively TRBD1 (8 bases). CDR3 sequence (DNA): TGCGCCAGCAGCCGAGGACAGGGCGGGGGAAGGACAGATACGCAGTATTTT. Translation gives CASSRGQGGGRTDTQYF.